The rows below give T cell receptor beta chains drawn from one sample of a study of shared clonotypes between healthy human individuals. TCRdb's table, derived via immunoSEQ multiplex PCR, lists solely in-frame clones and lacks some. The sample yields approximately 87,000 clones, about 61% seen once. Material for sequencing was memory CD8+ T cells sorted from blood. The receptors were gathered from a man aged 25-45 years in good health. CDR3s include the opening cysteine and the closing phenylalanine or tryptophan. A D gene is named only where the DNA matches it firmly. Some rows mark clone size as missing; the rest say once, few, many or name a class of expanded clone.

D gene	V gene	clone size	J gene	CDR3 length	CDR3 DNA	CDR3 protein
TRBD2	TRBV7-9	NA	TRBJ2-3	16	TGTGCCAGCAGCTTAGTGATGGGCGGGAGATTGGATACGCAGTATTTT	CASSLVMGGRLDTQYF
TRBD2	TRBV5-1	NA	TRBJ2-3	16	TGCGCCAGCAGCTTTCTACTAGCGGGGAGCACAGATACGCAGTATTTT	CASSFLLAGSTDTQYF
NA	TRBV2	NA	TRBJ2-3	14	TGTGCCAGCAGCAGACAGCAGAGCACAGATACGCAGTATTTT	CASSRQQSTDTQYF
NA	TRBV28	few	TRBJ2-7	12	TGTGCCACCACGACAGCAACCTACGAGCAGTACTTC	CATTTATYEQYF
NA	TRBV27	NA	TRBJ1-5	13	TGTGCCAGCGGACGACAGGGCAATCAGCCCCAGCATTTT	CASGRQGNQPQHF
TRBD1	TRBV9	NA	TRBJ2-1	21	TGTGCAGAAAACCGGGACAGGGGACATAGCGGGGAAGTCCACTCCTACAATGAGCAGTTCTTC	CAENRDRGHSGEVHSYNEQFF
NA	TRBV9	NA	TRBJ2-7	14	TGTGCCAGCAGCGTAGGCGGGCAGGGGTACGAGCAGTACTTC	CASSVGGQGYEQYF
NA	TRBV11-2	NA	TRBJ2-1	13	TGTGCCAGCGAGAAGAGCTCCTACAATGAGCAGTTCTTC	CASEKSSYNEQFF
NA	TRBV10-1	NA	TRBJ2-3	16	TGCGCCAGCAACGGGAACGATGGGGGTTTCACAGATACGCAGTATTTT	CASNGNDGGFTDTQYF
NA	TRBV7-9	few	TRBJ2-7	13	TGTGCCAGCAGCTTAGACCCCAGATACGAGCAGTACTTC	CASSLDPRYEQYF
NA	TRBV19	NA	TRBJ2-1	16	TGTGCCAGTAGTATAGCGCTAGCATCTTCCTACAATGAGCAGTTCTTC	CASSIALASSYNEQFF
TRBD2	TRBV9	NA	TRBJ2-1	17	TGTGCCAGCAGCGTAGACCTTTGGGCGGGAGTCATGAATGAGCAGTTCTTC	CASSVDLWAGVMNEQFF
TRBD1	TRBV4-1	NA	TRBJ2-7	20	TGCGCCAGCAGCCAATACCCGGGACAGGATACTAGAGGCAGCCTCGGCGAGCAGTACTTC	CASSQYPGQDTRGSLGEQYF
NA	TRBV7-8	NA	TRBJ1-1	17	TGTGCCAGCAGCATATCGCGAAGAGCAGGAGAAAACACTGAAGCTTTCTTT	CASSISRRAGENTEAFF
TRBD1	TRBV7-9	NA	TRBJ2-7	13	TGTGCCAGCAGCGCCGACAGGGACTACGAGCAGTACTTC	CASSADRDYEQYF
TRBD1	TRBV4-2	NA	TRBJ1-6	16	TGTGCCAGCAGCCCAGGGACAGGAAAAGGTAATTCACCCCTCCACTTT	CASSPGTGKGNSPLHF
NA	TRBV7-2	few	TRBJ2-1	16	TGTGCCAGCAGCCAAGAACGTACCCAGTCCTACAATGAGCAGTTCTTC	CASSQERTQSYNEQFF
NA	TRBV4-3	NA	TRBJ2-7	15	TGCGCCAGCAGCCAAGATTTTGGGAACAGCTACGAGCAGTACTTC	CASSQDFGNSYEQYF
NA	TRBV10-2	NA	TRBJ1-2	12	TGCGCCAGCAGGGTCGGGGTGGATGGCTACACCTTC	CASRVGVDGYTF
NA	TRBV13	NA	TRBJ2-7	13	TGTGCCAGCAGTTATGGGACATGGCACGAGCAGTACTTC	CASSYGTWHEQYF
NA	TRBV4-2	NA	TRBJ2-1	14	TGTGCCAGCAGCCAAGATCGGTCCTACAATGAGCAGTTCTTC	CASSQDRSYNEQFF
TRBD1	TRBV6-5	NA	TRBJ1-5	15	TGTGCCAGCAGGCAAACAGGGGGCTACTCTCAGCCCCAGCATTTT	CASRQTGGYSQPQHF
NA	TRBV9	NA	TRBJ2-7	11	TGTGCCAGCAGCGTGGGAGGCGAGCAGTACTTC	CASSVGGEQYF
TRBD2	TRBV27	NA	TRBJ2-1	13	TGTGCCAGCAAAATTAAAGCGGGAATGGGGGAGTTCTTC	CASKIKAGMGEFF
NA	TRBV6-1	many	TRBJ2-7	11	TGTGCCAGCCCGAACAGTTACGAGCAGTACTTC	CASPNSYEQYF
TRBD2	TRBV18	NA	TRBJ2-5	16	TGTGCCAGCCACGCCGGGACTAGCGGGTTTCAAGAGACCCAGTACTTC	CASHAGTSGFQETQYF
TRBD2	TRBV27	NA	TRBJ2-1	15	TGTGCCAGCAGTCGGGAGGGGGGGCTCTACAATGAGCAGTTCTTC	CASSREGGLYNEQFF
TRBD1	TRBV4-3	NA	TRBJ2-7	15	TGCGCCAGCAGCCAGGGGGACAGAATCTCCTACGAGCAGTACTTC	CASSQGDRISYEQYF
TRBD2	TRBV6-1	NA	TRBJ2-7	15	TGTGCCAGCAGTCCTCCGACTAGCGGGGGCTACGAGCAGTACTTC	CASSPPTSGGYEQYF
NA	TRBV6-6	NA	TRBJ2-7	15	TGTGCCAGCAGTTCCACAGGGAAAAGCTCCTACGAGCAGTACTTC	CASSSTGKSSYEQYF
NA	TRBV28	once	TRBJ1-2	10	TGTGCCAGCGGGACGTGGGGCTACACCTTC	CASGTWGYTF
TRBD2	TRBV6-5	NA	TRBJ2-7	16	TGTGCCAGCAGTTCGCATCTAGCGGGAGCTCCTCCCGAGCAGTACTTC	CASSSHLAGAPPEQYF
TRBD1	TRBV28	once	TRBJ1-1	15	TGTGCCTCGAGGGGGGCCCGACAGGGTTCCACTGAAGCTTTCTTT	CASRGARQGSTEAFF
NA	TRBV9	NA	TRBJ2-7	13	TGTGCCAGCAGGGCTCAGGGGTCCTACGAGCAGTACTTC	CASRAQGSYEQYF
NA	TRBV27	many	TRBJ2-6	15	TGTGCCAGCAGTCCTTCAGACTCTGGGGCCAACGTCCTGACTTTC	CASSPSDSGANVLTF
NA	TRBV28	NA	TRBJ2-7	14	TGTGCCAGCGCCCCCCCCAGGGCCCCCTACGAGCAGTACTTC	CASAPPRAPYEQYF
NA	TRBV28	NA	TRBJ1-4	13	TGTGCCAGCAGTTCCCTCGGGGCGGAAAAACTGTTTTTT	CASSSLGAEKLFF